This paragraph reports one TCR beta chain. Its antigen is undetermined. Time point defined: blood 4 weeks post-SBRT, at nephrectomy. Specified treatment: 15 Gy SBRT to primary tumor, nephrectomy 4 weeks later. Nephrectomy followed 15 Gy stereotactic body radiation by 4 weeks. The patient's renal cell carcinoma had clear cell pathology. Clones were read by immunoSEQ multiplex PCR, and TCRdb kept only the in-frame ones, dropping some. Here the sample spans about 140,000 clones, less than 90% being singletons. Germline values: CDR1 SGHVS, CDR2 FNYEAQ. The length of the CDR3 is 15 residues. The V end lost 6 bases, the J end lost 0 bases, and 15 bases lay between the germline ends. The sample belongs to a study of radiation and T cells in renal cell carcinoma. The study, taken as a whole, reports: In blood, top tumor clones expanded by 2 weeks, shrinking by 4. No pretreatment tumor biopsies were available for baseline clonotypes.

This rearrangement joins TRBV7-6 to TRBJ2-7; D gene uncertain. This clonotype was sampled from a woman between 50 and 59 years old with renal cell carcinoma. The sample in question was blood, obtained from a patient whose treatment included radiotherapy and nephrectomy. CDR3 DNA sequence: TGTGCCAGCAGTCCCGGATACCGGTCCTCCTACGAGCAGTACTTC. It specifies CASSPGYRSSYEQYF.